The T cell receptor beta chain under discussion was sequenced for a study of blood T cell repertoires in COVID-19. This CDR3 has 12 amino acids. The V end lost 3 bases, the J end lost 3 bases, and 8 bases lay between the germline ends. The V gene's germline CDR1 is SQVTM and CDR2 ANQGSEA. In the authors' methods: From reference gene primer amplification, estimates of nucleated cell counts were derived. The assay was immunoSEQ multiplex PCR, and TCRdb's table has in-frame clones only and misses some. V and J calls and clone size are those listed in that table; D and trimming were worked out from the DNA. The table shows about 210,000 clones, with 80% occurring only once.

This TCR was recovered from a woman in her 70s with acute or convalescent COVID-19. The sample comprised peripheral blood. The chain combines TRBV29-1 with TRBJ1-2; no definite D call. CDR3 in DNA: TGCAGCGTTGAGGAGTCGGACTATGGCTACACCTTC. Residues: CSVEESDYGYTF.